The TCR beta chain described here comes from a study of shared clonotypes between healthy human individuals. Some clones are missing from TCRdb's copy, which holds only in-frame ones; the method was immunoSEQ multiplex PCR. The sample carries approximately 340,000 clones, around four fifths recorded once. This CDR3 is 12 amino acids long. Trimming left V 3 bases short and J 6 bases short, with 7 bases between. Germline V gene sequence: CDR1 SGHRS, CDR2 YFSETQ. Input material: memory CD4+ T cells sorted from blood. Subset meaning: CD45RA-negative fraction. The receptor was derived from a man aged 30 to 45 in good health. This sequence joins TRBV5-1 and TRBJ2-1; D assignment may be TRBD1 or TRBD2 (5 bases each). This CDR3 reads CASSSGTNEQFF. The CDR3, as DNA: TGCGCCAGCAGCTCGGGGACCAATGAGCAGTTCTTC.